This TCR beta chain appears in the sequencing data of a study of CD8+ T cells in alopecia areata. At the level of the study: Severity of treated patients was scored by affected scalp percentage.

Treatment: oral pan-JAK inhibitor, 5-10 mg twice daily. Extracted RNA was reverse transcribed into cDNA, the sequencing template. Sequenced by immunoSEQ multiplex PCR; TCRdb stores in-frame clones only, minus some. The data hold 170,000 or so clones, with around 60% observed a single time. Study findings and constraints: Sequencing of scalp samples also captures resident alphabeta T cells of normal skin.

Turning to this clone: The antigen is undetermined.

Germline-derived CDR1 and CDR2 are PRHDT and FYEKMQ (reference sequence). Trimming removed 0 bases at V and 5 bases at J, with 11 bases between. The CDR3 extends over 15 amino acids. The source material was CD8+ T cells sorted from blood, sampled at week 24, from a patient treated with tofacitinib. The chain carries TRBV13 and TRBJ1-5, with D perhaps TRBD1 (5 bases). The receptor was derived from a human donor with alopecia areata. The CDR3 DNA is TGTGCCAGCAGCTTAGGGCAGGGAAGGGATCAGCCCCAGCATTTT. Amino acids: CASSLGQGRDQPQHF.